This TCR beta chain was identified during a study of cytomegalovirus exposure and HLA in healthy donors. Points from the study as a whole: In a later analysis, donors in an Asian-associated ancestry cluster reportedly had fewer N-insertions in productive TCRs than the cohort mean.

A remark on this clone: Its antigen is not known.

The CDR3 sequence is 13 residues long. CDR1 SGHRS and CDR2 YFSETQ come from the germline V gene. V lost 1 base and J lost 6; bases outside the gene matches: 2. 13 Jbeta primers and 60 Vbeta primers were used for the PCR. This table comes from immunoSEQ multiplex PCR, and its TCRdb copy is limited to in-frame clones, with some not included. The profile shows just over 150,000 clones, around four fifths of them singletons. The chain couples TRBV5-1 to TRBJ2-7; TRBD1 matches at 9 bases. The clonotype originates from a woman aged 30 to 39 in good health and CMV-seronegative. The sample was PBMCs. This CDR3 is CASSLNRGLEQYF. The CDR3 nucleotides are TGCGCCAGCAGCTTGAACAGGGGGCTCGAGCAGTACTTC.